One and the same sample provided the 31 T cell receptor beta chains below, sequenced in a study of shared clonotypes between healthy human individuals. The method was immunoSEQ multiplex PCR; TCRdb's version includes in-frame clones alone and lacks a portion of them. The sample holds some 2,000,000 clones; roughly 94% are singletons and the top ten take around 0.13%. The specimen sequenced was naive CD4+ T cells sorted from blood. As for subset: CD45RA+ positively selected. The origin of the receptors is a man aged 18 to 29 in good health.

The V call is TRBV29-1, the J call TRBJ2-3; no definite D call. Germline loops: CDR1 SQVTM, CDR2 ANQGSEA. Trimming cost V 7 bases and J 6 bases, with 11 bases left between them. This CDR3 contains 11 residues. The CDR3 nucleotides are TGCAGCGCCTCGATCGGGGATACGCAGTATTTT. Translated: CSASIGDTQYF.

The chain carries TRBV7-9 and TRBJ1-2, with a weak D call TRBD1 (5 bases). V was clipped by 11 bases and J by 3 bases, with 19 bases between them. Germline V gene sequence: CDR1 SEHNR, CDR2 FQNEAQ (reference sequence). The CDR3 sequence is 14 residues long. DNA for the CDR3: TGTGCCTCCGCCCGATCCGGGACGGACTATGGCTACACCTTC. Its translation: CASARSGTDYGYTF.

The chain carries TRBV9 and TRBJ2-2, with 8 bases lining up with TRBD2. CDR1 is SGDLS, CDR2 YYNGEE, per germline. V lost 3 bases to trimming and J lost 1 base; unmatched junction nucleotides: 8. This CDR3 comprises 17 residues. The CDR3 loop is CASSASGGTVNTGELFF. CDR3 sequence (DNA): TGTGCCAGCAGCGCTTCGGGAGGGACGGTGAACACCGGGGAGCTGTTTTTT.

This clone was observed a single time. This chain links TRBV29-1 with TRBJ2-1, with 9 bases lining up with TRBD2. Germline loops: CDR1 SQVTM, CDR2 ANQGSEA. The junction had 9 bases not matched to a gene; V was cut back by 7 bases and J by 2 bases. There are 15 residues in the CDR3. The CDR3 spells CSAPGGGGAYNEQFF. CDR3 coding DNA: TGCAGCGCCCCCGGTGGCGGGGGGGCCTACAATGAGCAGTTCTTC.

The V gene is TRBV18, the J gene TRBJ2-2; 9 bases are shared with TRBD1. Germline CDR1 KGHSH, CDR2 LQKENI. The CDR3 runs 16 residues. The junction had 6 bases not matched to a gene; V was cut back by 0 bases and J by 7 bases. Here the CDR3 reads CASSPPVTGGSGELFF. CDR3 coding DNA: TGTGCCAGCTCACCACCGGTGACAGGGGGTAGCGGGGAGCTGTTTTTT.

The J gene is TRBJ1-6, the V gene TRBV27; TRBD1 matches 7 bases. The V segment lost 4 bases and the J segment 6 bases; nucleotides outside the gene matches: 6. The CDR3 is 15 residues long. Germline CDR1 reads MNHEY; CDR2 reads SMNVEV (reference sequence). The CDR3 is CASSSGGRINSPLHF. The DNA of the CDR3 is TGTGCCAGCAGTTCAGGGGGACGGATTAATTCACCCCTCCACTTT.

The V and J genes are TRBV10-3 and TRBJ2-4, with TRBD2 as a possible D gene (5 bases). With 0 bases removed from V and 4 bases from J, the gap between germline ends came to 10 bases. Germline lookup yields CDR1 ENHRY and CDR2 SYGVKD. This CDR3 contains 15 residues. The CDR3 spells CAISESAELKNIQYF. DNA of the CDR3: TGTGCCATCAGTGAGTCAGCGGAACTTAAAAACATTCAGTACTTC.

The chain is built from TRBV9 and TRBJ1-2; a possible D gene is TRBD1 (6 bases). V shed 1 base and J shed 6 bases, with 22 bases lying between them. Germline V lookup: CDR1 SGDLS, CDR2 YYNGEE. The CDR3 sequence is 17 residues long. Written as DNA, the CDR3 is TGTGCCAGCAGCGTATGGTCCGCCGGGACAACTACTAATGGCTACACCTTC. It encodes CASSVWSAGTTTNGYTF. The variable domain in full, completed from reference TRBV9 and TRBJ1-2, reads DSGVTQTPKHLITATGQRVTLRCSPRSGDLSVYWYQQSLDQGLQFLIQYYNGEERAKGNILERFSAQQFPDLHSELNLSSLELGDSALYFCASSVWSAGTTTNGYTFGSGTRLTVV.

The chain employs TRBV6-1 and TRBJ2-7; D is tentatively TRBD1 or TRBD2 (5 bases each). Germline CDR1 is MNHNS and CDR2 is SASEGT. V was cut by 2 bases and J by 5 bases, with 19 bases left in between. The CDR3 is 16 residues long. CDR3 DNA: TGTGCCAGCAGTGAACGGTTTCGGGACGCCCTCAACGAGCAGTACTTC. As protein: CASSERFRDALNEQYF.

The chain carries TRBV5-5 and TRBJ2-7; D is uncertain. The CDR3 extends over 13 amino acids. Trimming removed 3 bases at V and 1 base at J, with 8 bases between. The germline gives CDR1 SGHKS, CDR2 YYEKEE (reference sequence). The DNA of the CDR3 is TGTGCCAGCAGCTCGTCGGGTTCCTACGAGCAGTACTTC. Translated: CASSSSGSYEQYF.

Comments on this clone: The sample holds other DNA sequences that translate to the same CDR3. The chain joins TRBV6-5 to TRBJ2-3, with D uncertain. Germline values: CDR1 MNHEY, CDR2 SVGAGI. The V end lost 0 bases, the J end lost 0 bases, and 7 bases lay between the germline ends. The CDR3 has 15 residues. The CDR3 reads CASSYSGPSTDTQYF. The DNA for the CDR3 is TGTGCCAGCAGTTACTCAGGGCCTAGCACAGATACGCAGTATTTT.

The chain carries TRBV7-6 and TRBJ1-1; weak D call: TRBD1 (5 bases). V was shortened by 4 bases and J by 1 base, with 16 bases between the two germline ends. Germline CDR1 reads SGHVS; CDR2 reads FNYEAQ. The CDR3 runs to 16 residues. This chain's CDR3 is CASSWASGIGNTEAFF. CDR3 coding DNA: TGTGCCAGCAGCTGGGCCTCAGGGATCGGGAACACTGAAGCTTTCTTT.

The chain joins TRBV6-6 to TRBJ1-2; TRBD1 aligns across 9 bases. The CDR3 covers 16 residues. Germline trimming cut 6 bases from V and 7 bases from J; bases unmatched to any gene: 15. Germline V gene lookup returns CDR1 MNHNY and CDR2 SVGAGI (reference sequence). The CDR3 nucleotides read TGTGCCAGCAGACCCGACAGGGGGGTAACGTCCGGTGGCTACACCTTC. It encodes CASRPDRGVTSGGYTF.

This sequence joins TRBV5-4 and TRBJ2-2; the match to TRBD2 covers 7 bases. Germline V gene sequence: CDR1 SGHNT, CDR2 YYREEE (reference sequence). V was clipped by 0 bases and J by 9 bases; unmatched bases: 14. CDR3 length: 17 amino acids. CDR3 bases: TGTGCCAGCAGCTTGGCCGGGGGGTCCGTGCTGGAACGGGAGCTGTTTTTT. Its protein product is CASSLAGGSVLERELFF.

As concerns this clone: Other DNA sequences in the same sample also yield this CDR3. The gene calls are TRBV6-5 and TRBJ2-3; 8 bases map to TRBD2. Germline CDR1 MNHEY, CDR2 SVGAGI. The CDR3 totals 14 residues. V was clipped by 6 bases and J by 3 bases; unmatched bases: 5. CDR3 sequence reads: CASRPSGGTDTQYF. The CDR3 DNA sequence: TGTGCCAGCAGACCCTCGGGGGGGACAGATACGCAGTATTTT.

Turning to this clone: Different DNA sequences within this sample yield the same CDR3. J is TRBJ2-7 and V is TRBV20-1; D uncertain. Trimming shortened V by 3 bases and J by 3 bases, and 6 bases separated the two germline ends. CDR1 DFQATT and CDR2 SNEGSKA come from the germline V gene (reference sequence). The CDR3 has 11 residues. CDR3 sequence (DNA): TGCAGTGCTAGTAGGGACTACGAGCAGTACTTC. Protein sequence: CSASRDYEQYF.

This chain links TRBV5-4 with TRBJ2-7; 9 positions agree with TRBD1. The CDR3 runs to 15 residues. Germline V gene data show CDR1 as SGHNT and CDR2 as YYREEE (reference sequence). J was trimmed by 1 base and V by 4 bases; bases with no gene match: 6. DNA for the CDR3: TGTGCCAGCAGCAATACCGGGACAGGGTCCTACGAGCAGTACTTC. Its protein is CASSNTGTGSYEQYF.

The chain employs TRBV2 and TRBJ2-5, with D unresolved. The CDR3 totals 14 residues. The germline V gene encodes CDR1 SNHLY and CDR2 FYNNEI. The ends were cut back, 6 bases at V and 5 bases at J, with 16 bases in the middle. The CDR3 protein is CASRGTGPEETQYF. The CDR3 nucleotides read TGTGCCAGCAGGGGTACCGGGCCTGAGGAGACCCAGTACTTC.

The chain couples TRBV6-5 to TRBJ1-4, with D unresolved. CDR3 length equals 14 residues. Trimming pared 2 bases from V and 4 bases from J, leaving 8 bases between. Germline lookup yields CDR1 MNHEY and CDR2 SVGAGI. This chain's CDR3 is CASSYRPGNEKLFF. The CDR3 DNA is TGTGCCAGCAGTTACCGGCCCGGTAATGAAAAACTGTTTTTT.

The rearrangement links TRBV18 to TRBJ2-1; 13 bases are a match to TRBD2. Germline V gene data show CDR1 as KGHSH and CDR2 as LQKENI. The CDR3 has 18 residues. The junction had 4 bases not matched to a gene; V was cut back by 2 bases and J by 0 bases. The CDR3, as DNA: TGTGCCAGCTCACCAAGGACTAGCGGGGGCAGCTCCTACAATGAGCAGTTCTTC. The encoded protein is CASSPRTSGGSSYNEQFF.

The count of this clone is one. The identical CDR3 is also encoded by other nucleotide sequences in the sample. This chain uses TRBV5-1 with TRBJ2-7; a weak D match, TRBD2 (6 bases). The CDR3 spans 14 residues. The germline CDR1 and CDR2 sequences are SGHRS and YFSETQ. With 4 bases removed from V and 0 bases from J, the gap between germline ends came to 11 bases. CDR3 DNA: TGCGCCAGCAGCCCGCGGGGCAGCTCCTACGAGCAGTACTTC. Translated: CASSPRGSSYEQYF.

Comment on this clone: Other DNA sequences within the sample encode an identical CDR3. The V call is TRBV5-1, the J call TRBJ2-1; D unclear. V lost 0 bases to trimming and J lost 5 bases, with 6 bases between them. This CDR3 has 13 residues. Germline V lookup: CDR1 SGHRS, CDR2 YFSETQ. In DNA form, the CDR3 reads TGCGCCAGCAGCTTGGGCAGACACAATGAGCAGTTCTTC. Its protein product is CASSLGRHNEQFF.

The table lists this clone with a count of one. The rearrangement joins TRBV28 to TRBJ2-5; D possibly matches TRBD1 or TRBD2 (5 bases each). The CDR3 consists of 14 residues. V was trimmed by 4 bases and J by 3 bases, leaving 12 bases between them. Germline CDR1 is MDHEN and CDR2 is SYDVKM. DNA for the CDR3: TGTGCCAGCAGTTCCCCCGGGACGGAAGAGACCCAGTACTTC. Encoded protein: CASSSPGTEETQYF.

About this clone itself: This same CDR3 is encoded by further DNA sequences in the sample. V usage is TRBV7-9 and J usage is TRBJ1-3, with 8 bases aligning to TRBD1. Germline V gives CDR1 SEHNR, CDR2 FQNEAQ (reference sequence). This CDR3 has 15 residues. V lost 5 bases and J lost 1; bases outside the gene matches: 4. The CDR3 nucleotides are TGTGCCAGCAGCCCCGACAGGGGATCTGGAAACACCATATATTTT. Its protein is CASSPDRGSGNTIYF.

The chain has TRBV27 and TRBJ1-1, with TRBD1 as a possible D gene (5 bases). This CDR3 comprises 15 residues. The germline gives CDR1 MNHEY, CDR2 SMNVEV (reference sequence). Trimming removed 7 bases from V and 1 base from J, with 16 bases in between. CDR3 protein: CASTLAGRGNTEAFF. The CDR3 DNA reads as TGTGCCAGCACCTTGGCGGGACGGGGGAACACTGAAGCTTTCTTT.

The genes are TRBV27 and TRBJ2-2; 11 bases agree with TRBD1. The CDR3 runs 15 residues. V trimming: 6 bases; J trimming: 4 bases; junction bases outside the gene matches: 4. The germline gives CDR1 MNHEY, CDR2 SMNVEV (reference sequence). The CDR3 loop is CASRRGTGGTGELFF. The CDR3, as DNA: TGTGCCAGCAGGAGGGGGACAGGGGGCACCGGGGAGCTGTTTTTT.

The chain has TRBV7-8 and TRBJ2-3, with 8 positions matching TRBD2. Germline V gene lookup returns CDR1 SGHVS and CDR2 FQNEAQ. The CDR3 is 19 amino acids. V trimming: 2 bases; J trimming: 0 bases; junction bases outside the gene matches: 13. The CDR3 loop reads CASSLKGAGASPSTDTQYF. The CDR3 nucleotides read TGTGCCAGCAGCTTAAAGGGAGCGGGAGCATCGCCTAGCACAGATACGCAGTATTTT.

The CDR3, as DNA: TGTGCCAGCACTCCCCTAGCGGGAGGGGGGTCTACGCAGTATTTT. As protein: CASTPLAGGGSTQYF. The chain couples TRBV6-5 to TRBJ2-3; 12 bases are a match to TRBD2. The germline V gene has CDR1 MNHEY and CDR2 SVGAGI. Trimming cost V 7 bases and J 8 bases; bases outside gene matches: 10. The CDR3 sequence is 15 residues long.

This rearrangement joins TRBV5-1 to TRBJ2-3, with D possibly TRBD1 on 5 matching bases. Germline V lookup: CDR1 SGHRS, CDR2 YFSETQ. V was cut by 5 bases and J by 0 bases, with 7 bases left in between. CDR3 size: 13 residues. Here the CDR3 reads CASRDTSTDTQYF. Written as DNA, the CDR3 is TGCGCCAGCAGGGACACGAGCACAGATACGCAGTATTTT.

This clone has just one count. The chain links TRBV5-1 to TRBJ2-7, with D possibly matching TRBD1 (5 bases). V was cut by 0 bases and J by 4 bases, with 11 bases left in between. The CDR3 runs 14 residues. CDR1 and CDR2 from the germline V gene are SGHRS and YFSETQ. The CDR3 sequence: CASSLDLGPYEQYF. CDR3 DNA sequence: TGCGCCAGCAGCTTGGACCTGGGGCCGTACGAGCAGTACTTC.

This chain's CDR3 is CASSPQGQTNEKLFF. CDR3 sequence (DNA): TGTGCCAGCAGCCCCCAGGGACAGACGAATGAAAAACTGTTTTTT. This chain uses TRBV9 with TRBJ1-4; 7 positions agree with TRBD1. This CDR3 has 15 amino acids. Germline assignment: CDR1 SGDLS and CDR2 YYNGEE. V gave up 4 bases and J gave up 5 bases; unmatched junction bases: 8.